Listed below are T cell receptor beta chains from one sample, sequenced in a study of blood T cell repertoires in COVID-19. Here immunoSEQ multiplex PCR was the method, and the copy in TCRdb shows in-frame clones only, minus some. The sample yields 250,000 to 350,000 clones, just over 85% seen once. The sample taken for sequencing was PBMCs or T cells enriched from blood (not recorded which). Receptors were obtained from a woman between 18 and 29 years old who had recovered from COVID-19. The CDR3 runs from the conserved cysteine through the conserved F or W. A D gene is named only where the DNA matches it firmly. Clone size appears in some rows only: once, few, many, or a class for an expanded clone.

>13|TRBJ2-5|TRBV7-8|NA|NA
CASSLTGWETQYF
TGTGCCAGCAGCCTTACAGGGTGGGAGACCCAGTACTTC
>13|TRBJ1-2|TRBV5-6|NA|NA
CASSPGHSYGYTF
TGTGCCAGCAGCCCCGGACATAGCTATGGCTACACCTTC
>13|TRBJ2-7|TRBV30|once|NA
CAWSKGSLYEQYF
TGTGCCTGGAGTAAAGGGAGCCTCTACGAGCAGTACTTC
>14|TRBJ1-2|TRBV15|NA|TRBD1
CATNKGQTGDGYTF
TGTGCCACCAACAAGGGACAGACGGGTGACGGCTACACCTTC
>13|TRBJ1-1|TRBV15|NA|NA
CATSVLRGTEAFF
TGTGCCACCAGCGTACTTCGGGGGACTGAAGCTTTCTTT
>11|TRBJ2-7|TRBV5-1|NA|NA
CASSYGYEQYF
TGCGCCAGCTCCTACGGGTACGAGCAGTACTTC
>15|TRBJ2-5|TRBV27|NA|NA
CASRNNNRDTETQYF
TGTGCCAGCAGGAATAATAACCGGGACACAGAGACCCAGTACTTC
>12|TRBJ1-6|TRBV3-1/TRBV3-2|NA|NA
CASSQYYSPLHF
TGTGCCAGCAGCCAATATTATTCACCCCTCCACTTT
>14|TRBJ1-6|TRBV5-6|once|TRBD1
CASSLGQGSSPLHF
TGTGCCAGCAGCTTGGGACAGGGGAGCTCACCCCTCCACTTT
>17|TRBJ2-7|TRBV7-9|NA|TRBD1
CASSLPTGGITSYEQYF
TGTGCCAGCAGCTTACCAACAGGGGGCATTACTTCCTACGAGCAGTACTTC
>16|TRBJ1-5|TRBV19|NA|NA
CASSPTPGYSNQPQHF
TGTGCCAGTAGTCCTACCCCCGGTTATAGCAATCAGCCCCAGCATTTT
>15|TRBJ1-2|TRBV9|NA|TRBD1
CASSANVVGTDGYTF
TGTGCCAGCAGCGCGAACGTAGTAGGGACAGATGGCTACACCTTC
>16|TRBJ2-1|TRBV10-1|NA|NA
CASSESRRRTYNEQFF
TGCGCCAGCAGTGAGTCTCGGCGGCGGACCTACAATGAGCAGTTCTTC
>13|TRBJ1-5|TRBV7-2|NA|NA
CASSFINNQPQHF
TGTGCCAGCAGCTTTATTAATAATCAGCCCCAGCATTTT
>15|TRBJ1-1|TRBV6-5|NA|NA
CASSSPWSERTEAFF
TGTGCCAGCAGCTCCCCGTGGTCGGAGAGGACTGAAGCTTTCTTT
>15|TRBJ2-7|TRBV7-3|NA|TRBD2
CASSQGGGGLYEQYF
TGTGCCAGCAGCCAAGGTGGCGGGGGGCTCTACGAGCAGTACTTC
>16|TRBJ2-2|TRBV24-1|NA|NA
CATSDSTVPDTGELFF
TGTGCCACCAGTGATTCGACTGTTCCTGACACCGGGGAGCTGTTTTTT
>14|TRBJ2-2|TRBV7-8|NA|NA
CASSLKRGFGELFF
TGTGCCAGCAGCTTAAAAAGGGGCTTCGGGGAGCTGTTTTTT
>15|TRBJ1-5|TRBV28|NA|TRBD1
CASSRWTGRNQPQHF
TGTGCCAGCAGTAGGTGGACAGGGCGCAATCAGCCCCAGCATTTT
>15|TRBJ2-7|TRBV4-1|NA|NA
CASSQEGGRINEQYF
TGCGCCAGCAGCCAAGAGGGGGGGCGGATAAACGAGCAGTACTTC
>12|TRBJ2-3|TRBV3-1/TRBV3-2|NA|NA
CASRLRGGAQYF
TGTGCCAGCAGACTAAGGGGTGGAGCGCAGTATTTT
>17|TRBJ1-4|TRBV7-9|NA|TRBD1
CASSPGTGGVSGEKLFF
TGTGCCAGCAGCCCTGGGACAGGGGGCGTTTCGGGTGAAAAACTGTTTTTT